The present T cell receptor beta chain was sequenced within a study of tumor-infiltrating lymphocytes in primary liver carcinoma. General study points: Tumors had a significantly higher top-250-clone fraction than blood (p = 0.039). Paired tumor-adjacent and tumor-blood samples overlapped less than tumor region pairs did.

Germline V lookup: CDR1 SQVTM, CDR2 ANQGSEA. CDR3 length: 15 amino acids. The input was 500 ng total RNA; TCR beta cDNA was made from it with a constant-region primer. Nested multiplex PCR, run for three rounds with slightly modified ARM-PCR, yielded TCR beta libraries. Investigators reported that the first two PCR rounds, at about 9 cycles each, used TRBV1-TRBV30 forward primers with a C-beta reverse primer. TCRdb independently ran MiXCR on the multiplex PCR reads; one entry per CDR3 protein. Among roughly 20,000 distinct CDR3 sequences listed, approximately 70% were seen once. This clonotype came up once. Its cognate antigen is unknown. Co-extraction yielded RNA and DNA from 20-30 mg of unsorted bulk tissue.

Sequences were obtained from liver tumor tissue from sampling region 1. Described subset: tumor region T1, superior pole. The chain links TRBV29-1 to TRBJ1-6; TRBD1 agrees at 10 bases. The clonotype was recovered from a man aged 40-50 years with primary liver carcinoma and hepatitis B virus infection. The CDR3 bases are TGCACTGTCCCCCGGGTTGGACAGGGGGTCTCACCCCTCCACTTT. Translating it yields CTVPRVGQGVSPLHF.